This T cell receptor beta chain was captured in a study of response to subunit inactivated influenza vaccine. TCRdb processed the RT-PCR reads anew with MiXCR; each CDR3 protein has one entry. Counted here are 700,000 to 900,000 distinct CDR3 sequences, around 21% occurring once; the ten biggest clones make up roughly 10%. The CDR3 contains 17 residues. Germline lookup yields CDR1 MNHEY and CDR2 SMNVEV (reference sequence). Between the trimmed V and J ends, which lost 5 bases and 2 bases, there was a span of 20 bases. Study findings and constraints: Authors suggested each seasonal flu vaccination may recruit only limited numbers of new T cells.

Concerning this clonotype: Its antigen remains unknown.

The TCR sequence derives from a man in his forties or fifties who received an inactivated influenza vaccine. The chain has TRBV27 and TRBJ2-3; a weak D match, TRBD2 (5 bases). Specimen: PBMCs from blood, collected 4 to 6 days after vaccination. The CDR3 spells CASSHERNTTNTDTQYF. The CDR3 region has the DNA TGTGCCAGCAGTCACGAGCGGAACACTACCAACACAGATACGCAGTATTTT.